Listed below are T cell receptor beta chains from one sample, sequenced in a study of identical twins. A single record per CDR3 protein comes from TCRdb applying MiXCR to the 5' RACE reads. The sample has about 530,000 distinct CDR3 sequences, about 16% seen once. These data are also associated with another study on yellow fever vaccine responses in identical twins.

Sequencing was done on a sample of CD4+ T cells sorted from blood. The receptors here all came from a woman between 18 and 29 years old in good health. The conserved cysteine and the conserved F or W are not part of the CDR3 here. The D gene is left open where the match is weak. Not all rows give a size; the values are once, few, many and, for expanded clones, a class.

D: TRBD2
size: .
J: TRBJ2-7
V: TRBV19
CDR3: ASSLSGSFYEQY

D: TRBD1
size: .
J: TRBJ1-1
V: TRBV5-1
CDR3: ASSLAGTGVPRGTEAF

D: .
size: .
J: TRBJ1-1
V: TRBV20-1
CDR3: SARRQAGDTEAF

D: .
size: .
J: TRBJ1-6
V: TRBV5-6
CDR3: ASSIVQKALNSPLH

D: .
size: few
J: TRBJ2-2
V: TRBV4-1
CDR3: ASSQRAGLPNTGELF

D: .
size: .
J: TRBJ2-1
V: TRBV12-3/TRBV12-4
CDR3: ASSLLVMSSYNEQF

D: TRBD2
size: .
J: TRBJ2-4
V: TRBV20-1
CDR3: SAKTSGKNIQY

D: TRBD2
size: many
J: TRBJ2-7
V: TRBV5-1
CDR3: ASSPSGSYEQY

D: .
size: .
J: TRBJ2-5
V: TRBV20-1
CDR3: SAHYNFQETQY

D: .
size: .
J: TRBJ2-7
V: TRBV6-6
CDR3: ASKGEYYEQY

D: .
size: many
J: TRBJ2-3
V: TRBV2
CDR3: ASMFGLAEGRNTQY

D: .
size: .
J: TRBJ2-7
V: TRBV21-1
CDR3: ASSLPGTGADEQY

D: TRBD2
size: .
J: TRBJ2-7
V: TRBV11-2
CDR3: ASSLRGLAGGNHYEQY

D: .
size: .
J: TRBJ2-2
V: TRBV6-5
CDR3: ATSGPGDRLF

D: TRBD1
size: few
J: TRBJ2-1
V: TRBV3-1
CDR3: ASSQEPTGATYNEQF

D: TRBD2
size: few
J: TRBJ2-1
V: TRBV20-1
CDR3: SASTSGIVQEQF

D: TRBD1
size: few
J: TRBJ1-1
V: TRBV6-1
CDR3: ASLSGQGIGLSTEAF

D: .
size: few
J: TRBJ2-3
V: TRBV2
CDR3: ASSVWETDTQY

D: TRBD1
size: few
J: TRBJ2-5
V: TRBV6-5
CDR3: ASSYSRGQGHETQY

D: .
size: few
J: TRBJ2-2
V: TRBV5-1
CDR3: ASSLVLALEGELF

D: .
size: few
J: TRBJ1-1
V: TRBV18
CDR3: ASSAELGTEAF

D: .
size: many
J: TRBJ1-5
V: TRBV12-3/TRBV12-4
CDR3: ASSFSLVQPQH

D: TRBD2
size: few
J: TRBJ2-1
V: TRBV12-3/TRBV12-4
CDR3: ASSPNLAGALYEQF

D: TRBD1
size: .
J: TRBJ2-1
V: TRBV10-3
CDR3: AIRTGTEDNEQF

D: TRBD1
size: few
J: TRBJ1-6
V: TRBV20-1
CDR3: SARGQGAYSPLH

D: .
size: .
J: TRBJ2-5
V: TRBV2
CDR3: ASSYTTDLQETQY

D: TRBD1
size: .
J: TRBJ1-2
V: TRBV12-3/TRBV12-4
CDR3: ASSDRESLNYGYT

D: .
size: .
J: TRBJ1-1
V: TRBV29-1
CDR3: SVVPGVVSEAF

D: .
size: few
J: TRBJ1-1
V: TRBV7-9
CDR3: ASSPRGGAVTEAF

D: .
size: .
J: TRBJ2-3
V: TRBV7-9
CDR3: ASSSPAGDTDTQY